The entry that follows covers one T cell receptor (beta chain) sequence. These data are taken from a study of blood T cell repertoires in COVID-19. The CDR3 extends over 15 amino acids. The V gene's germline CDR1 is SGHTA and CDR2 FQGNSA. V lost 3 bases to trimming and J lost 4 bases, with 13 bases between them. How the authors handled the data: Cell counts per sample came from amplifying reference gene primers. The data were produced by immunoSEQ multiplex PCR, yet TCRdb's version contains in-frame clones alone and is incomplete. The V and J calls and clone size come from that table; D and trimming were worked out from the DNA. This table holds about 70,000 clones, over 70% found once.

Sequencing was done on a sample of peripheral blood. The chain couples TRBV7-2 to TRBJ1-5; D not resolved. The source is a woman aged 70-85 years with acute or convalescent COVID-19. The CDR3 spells CASSFRSGWNQPQHF. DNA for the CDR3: TGTGCCAGCAGCTTTCGGTCAGGTTGGAATCAGCCCCAGCATTTT.